This T cell receptor (beta chain) was recovered during a study of blood T cells in healthy people across ages. As regards this clonotype: As yet, its antigen is unknown.

The V end was cut by 7 bases, the J end by 5 bases, with 15 bases between. The germline V gene has CDR1 SGHDT and CDR2 YYEEEE. The CDR3 runs 13 residues. General observations from the study: More naive CD4+ cells and higher diversity were found in long-lived than in aged donors. Higher naive T cell percentage went strongly together with higher TCR beta diversity. The study could not conclusively compare naive and antigen-experienced cells, given its unsorted PBMCs.

A second roughly 6 to 12 cycle PCR used barcoded and J-beta primers. Each CDR3 protein gets one entry after TCRdb re-called the 5' RACE reads with MiXCR. This table holds over 1.5 million distinct CDR3 sequences, roughly 52% found once. Individuals who donated were healthy Caucasians from Russia aged roughly 6 to 95. The origin of this receptor is a woman aged 40 to 50 in good health. The specimen was blood. The genes are TRBV5-6 and TRBJ1-1; a possible D gene is TRBD1 (5 bases). CDR3 amino acids: CASAAGGSTEAFF. In DNA, the CDR3 is TGTGCCAGCGCAGCGGGGGGGTCTACTGAAGCTTTCTTT.